The clone carrying this TCR beta chain was detected ten times or more. Its specificity is not known. Patients included in sequencing had previously demonstrated CD8+CD57+ cell expansion by flow cytometry. The data belong to a study of CD8+CD57+ T cells in acquired aplastic anemia. Study-wide findings and caveats: Researchers report that about 28 CD8+ CDR3 sequences appeared in both patients and controls.

Profiling of TCR beta VDJ combinations and CDR3 sequences used genomic DNA as template. TCRdb used MiXCR to reprocess the reads, holding one entry per CDR3 protein. The sample records about 160,000 distinct CDR3 sequences, more than 40% being singletons. This TCR came from a human donor with aplastic anemia. Sequencing used sorted CD4+, CD8+, or CD8+CD57+ T cells (not recorded which) from PBMCs.

The CDR3 is CATSVLGSTGELFF. CDR3 sequence (DNA): TGTGCCACCAGTGTACTGGGTTCCACCGGGGAGCTGTTTTTT. The rearrangement uses TRBV24-1 and TRBJ2-2; D not certain. V gave up 5 bases and J gave up 4 bases, with 10 bases separating them. From germline, CDR1 is KGHDR and CDR2 SFDVKD. The CDR3 runs to 14 residues.